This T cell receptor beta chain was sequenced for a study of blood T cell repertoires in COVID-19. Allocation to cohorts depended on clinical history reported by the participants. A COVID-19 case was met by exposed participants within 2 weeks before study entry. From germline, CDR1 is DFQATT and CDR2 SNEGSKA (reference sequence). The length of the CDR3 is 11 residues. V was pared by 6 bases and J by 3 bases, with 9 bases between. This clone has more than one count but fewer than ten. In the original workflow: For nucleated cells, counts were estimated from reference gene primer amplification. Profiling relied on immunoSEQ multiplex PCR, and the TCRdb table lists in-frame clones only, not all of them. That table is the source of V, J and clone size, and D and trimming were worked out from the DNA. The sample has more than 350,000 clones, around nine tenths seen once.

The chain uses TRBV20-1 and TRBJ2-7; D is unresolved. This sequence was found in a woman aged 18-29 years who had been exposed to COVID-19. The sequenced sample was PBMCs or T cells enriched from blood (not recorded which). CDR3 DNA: TGCAGTGCCCCCCGGGTCTACGAGCAGTACTTC. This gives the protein CSAPRVYEQYF.